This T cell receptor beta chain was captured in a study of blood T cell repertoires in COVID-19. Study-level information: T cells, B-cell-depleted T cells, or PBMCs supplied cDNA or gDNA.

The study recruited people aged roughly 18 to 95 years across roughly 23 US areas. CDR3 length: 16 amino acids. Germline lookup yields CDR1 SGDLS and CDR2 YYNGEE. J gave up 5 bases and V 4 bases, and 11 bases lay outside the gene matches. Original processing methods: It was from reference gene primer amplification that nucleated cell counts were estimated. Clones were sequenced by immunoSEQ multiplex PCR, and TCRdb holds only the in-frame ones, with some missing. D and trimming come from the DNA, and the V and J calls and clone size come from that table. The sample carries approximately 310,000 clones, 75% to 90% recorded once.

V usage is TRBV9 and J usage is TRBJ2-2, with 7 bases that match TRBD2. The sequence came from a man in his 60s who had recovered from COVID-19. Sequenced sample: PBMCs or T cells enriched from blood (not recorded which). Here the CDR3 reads CASSPHTSVRTGELFF. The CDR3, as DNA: TGTGCCAGCAGCCCTCATACTAGCGTACGGACCGGGGAGCTGTTTTTT.